The text below deals with one TCR beta chain. Its antigen is unidentified. Sequencing used immunoSEQ multiplex PCR; TCRdb keeps in-frame clones, though not all of them. The table records over 70,000 clones, 88% of them present only once. The record originates from a study of T cell responses to AZD1222 COVID-19 vaccine. Overall study: Second doses were pooled across both intervals (about 4 or about 12 weeks).

Study results and caveats: The study identified only five to seven AZD1222 recipients as seropositive at baseline. Clonal diversity was possibly underestimated; the donors were predominantly white British and more often female. Repertoires in all cases were sampled only once the peak T cell response had passed.

The CDR3 extends over 13 amino acids. From germline, CDR1 is SEHNR and CDR2 FQNEAQ (reference sequence). Unmatched junction bases numbered 4, after V lost 11 bases and J lost 4 bases. The source is an adult in good health. The V call is TRBV7-9, the J call TRBJ1-4; 10 bases map to TRBD1. The sample was peripheral blood, taken on day 0 of AZD1222 vaccination. DNA of the CDR3: TGTGCCGGGAGGGACAGGGGTAATGAAAAACTGTTTTTT. Encoded protein: CAGRDRGNEKLFF.